This T cell receptor beta chain was documented in a study of T cells expressing NK-cell markers. TCRdb reworked the 5' RACE reads into one entry per CDR3 protein, no DNA. The sample table includes approximately 440,000 distinct CDR3 sequences. This CDR3 is 13 amino acids long. Germline CDR1 and CDR2: LGHNT and FRNRAP. The receptor's source is a woman in her forties or fifties in good health. Sequenced sample: blood T cells: a sorted CD56 or NKG2C T cell subset, CD4+ or CD8+ T cells, or bulk PBMC T cells (not recorded which). The rearrangement joins TRBV12-5 to TRBJ2-1. CDR3 sequence: CASGLVSPREQFF. Full variable domain (missing parts from reference TRBV12-5 and TRBJ2-1): DARVTQTPRHKVTEMGQEVTMRCQPILGHNTVFWYRQTMMQGLELLAYFRNRAPLDDSGMPKDRFSAEMPDATLATLKIQPSEPRDSAVYFCASGLVSPREQFFGPGTRLTVL.